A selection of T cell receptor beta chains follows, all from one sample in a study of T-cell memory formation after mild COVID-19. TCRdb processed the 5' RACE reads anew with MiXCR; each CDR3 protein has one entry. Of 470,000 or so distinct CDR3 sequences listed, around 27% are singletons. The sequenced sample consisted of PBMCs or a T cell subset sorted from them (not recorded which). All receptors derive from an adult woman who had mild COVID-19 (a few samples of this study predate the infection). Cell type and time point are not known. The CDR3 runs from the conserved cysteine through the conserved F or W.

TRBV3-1,CASSQDIGIQYF
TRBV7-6,CASSSGSSYNEQFF
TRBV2,CASSEEWSTEAFF
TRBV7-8,CASSLDGYRGVGTDTQYF
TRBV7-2,CASRQGGATNEKLFF
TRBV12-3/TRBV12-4,CASNRRGNQPQHF
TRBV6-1,CASSAGQGNQETQYF
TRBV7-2,CASSLGTTLNQPQHF
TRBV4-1,CASSQDWHTNYGYTF
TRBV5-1,CASSLDGQGGTEAFF
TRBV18,CASSPGGTGGVHEQYF
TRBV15,CATSRGTQGNQETQYF
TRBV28,CASSFTRVGGSSTGQYF
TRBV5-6,CASSSGTSGLTGELFF
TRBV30,CAWRSGGYGYTF
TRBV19,CASSIPVAAITDTQYF
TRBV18,CASSPADRGNQPQHF
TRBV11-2,CASSYPEELFF
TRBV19,CASSTRHSSNQPQHF
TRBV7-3,CASSPGQSEGYTF
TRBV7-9,CASTIAGRYGYTF
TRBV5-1,CASSLGQGFGNIQYF
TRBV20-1,CSADDRGNYGYTF
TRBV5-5,CASSPGTKVAYEQYF
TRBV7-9,CASSSPPGGRDNEQFF
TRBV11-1,CASSTSSGTRHEQYF
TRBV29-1,CSVVASEQYF
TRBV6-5,CASSPGTGIMNTEAFF
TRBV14,CASSQDFSSITSNTEAFF
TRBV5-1,CASSLGGGKETQYF
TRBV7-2,CASSFSPLGSPLHF
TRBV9,CASSASGTGRNEQYF
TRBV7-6,CASSDSGSIYNEQFF
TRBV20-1,CSASRTVYNEQFF
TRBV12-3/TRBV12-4,CASSARQNYGYTF
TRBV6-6,CASSYFISDTEAFF
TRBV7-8,CASSSPTGQHYGYTF
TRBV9,CASSVPSGKTDTQYF
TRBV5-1,CASSLGEANEKLFF
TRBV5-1,CASSFGTSGRSETQYF
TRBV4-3,CASSQGQGRGYGYTF
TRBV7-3,CASSLTPGAKNIQYF
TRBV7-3,CASTYYRGPGTCFQETQYF
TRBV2,CASSGSDRVNEQFF
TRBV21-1,CASSKGLGAGSYEQYF
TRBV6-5,CASRNLAGGRETQYF
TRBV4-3,CASSLFSEAGRSNTGELFF
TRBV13,CASSLGNRGVYYEQYF
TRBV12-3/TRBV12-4,CASRPRDAYNEQFF
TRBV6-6,CASSSTGVAYF
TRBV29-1,CSVNIQGGYGYTF
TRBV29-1,CSAKEVGQGANEQFF
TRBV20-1,CSANRGLYEQYF